The sequence of this T cell receptor beta chain was determined in a study of Ad26.COV2.S vaccination and SARS-CoV-2 variants. Study-wide findings and caveats: The placebo group had lower spike-specific TCR breadth than the vaccine recipients did.

Treatment meaning: around 19 received Ad26.COV2.S at low or high dose, single or two shots; 5 received placebo; per-sample allocation not given. Sampling was done on day 63 after the first vaccine or placebo injection. As for this clone: Antigen unknown.

Sequenced by immunoSEQ multiplex PCR; TCRdb stores in-frame clones only, minus some. The profile shows roughly 500,000 clones, 80% to 90% of them singletons. V was cut by 3 bases and J by 5 bases, with 4 bases left in between. Germline-derived CDR1 and CDR2 are LGHDT and YNNKEL (reference sequence). This CDR3 has 12 amino acids. This sequence originates from a person aged 18-60 years who received the Ad26.COV2.S COVID-19 vaccine or a placebo. The chain joins TRBV3-1 (or the pseudogene TRBV3-2) to TRBJ2-2; no reliable D call. This material consisted of peripheral blood, taken in a trial of Ad26.COV2.S vaccine versus placebo. CDR3 sequence: CASSHETGELFF. CDR3 in DNA: TGTGCCAGCAGCCATGAAACCGGGGAGCTGTTTTTT.